The 14 T cell receptor beta chains presented below share a single source sample, sequenced in a study of cytomegalovirus exposure and HLA in healthy donors. The PCR made use of 60 Vbeta and 13 Jbeta primers. Clones were read by immunoSEQ multiplex PCR, and TCRdb kept only the in-frame ones, dropping some. The sample includes about 120,000 clones, roughly 82% of them seen just once. Input material: PBMCs. These receptor sequences come from a woman between 35 and 50 years old in good health and CMV-seropositive.

The genes are TRBV29-1 and TRBJ2-6; perhaps TRBD2 as D (6 bases). Germline assignment: CDR1 SQVTM and CDR2 ANQGSEA. The CDR3 sequence is 16 residues long. V gave up 2 bases and J gave up 4 bases, with 15 bases separating them. The CDR3 nucleotides are TGCAGCGTTGAAACGGGGGACTGGGCCGGGGCCAACGTCCTGACTTTC. This encodes CSVETGDWAGANVLTF.

The chain employs TRBV14 and TRBJ2-3; D is undetermined. CDR3 length: 16 amino acids. Trimming took 2 bases from V and 0 from J, leaving 12 bases between them. In germline, CDR1 is SGHDN, CDR2 FVKESK. The CDR3 bases are TGTGCCAGCAGCCAACACCTAACCACTAGCACAGATACGCAGTATTTT. It is translated as CASSQHLTTSTDTQYF.

The chain uses TRBV2 and TRBJ2-7; TRBD1 agrees at 7 bases. The CDR3 covers 13 residues. Losses at the gene ends were 5 bases for V and 3 bases for J; bases not matched to a gene: 4. The germline V gene encodes CDR1 SNHLY and CDR2 FYNNEI. The CDR3 bases are TGTGCCAGCAGTCCCCGGGACAGCTACGAGCAGTACTTC. Translation gives CASSPRDSYEQYF.

The table lists this clone with a few counts. The rearrangement uses TRBV7-9 and TRBJ2-1, with 16 bases that match TRBD2. Germline V gives CDR1 SEHNR, CDR2 FQNEAQ (reference sequence). The length of the CDR3 is 16 residues. J gave up 10 bases and V 5 bases, and 8 bases lay outside the gene matches. CDR3 bases: TGTGCCAGCAGCACGGGACTAGCGGGAGGGTATGACGAGCAGTTCTTC. It codes for CASSTGLAGGYDEQFF.

The chain employs TRBV7-6 and TRBJ2-3; 8 nucleotides match TRBD2. Germline V gene data show CDR1 as SGHVS and CDR2 as FNYEAQ. V lost 5 bases and J lost 0; bases outside the gene matches: 1. This CDR3 contains 14 residues. Written as DNA, the CDR3 is TGTGCCAGCAGCCCGGGGGGGAGCACAGATACGCAGTATTTT. It codes for CASSPGGSTDTQYF.

This clone occurred a few times. V gene TRBV9 combines with J gene TRBJ2-1, with D perhaps matching TRBD2 (6 bases). Trimming shortened V by 0 bases and J by 7 bases, and 14 bases separated the two germline ends. Germline assignment: CDR1 SGDLS and CDR2 YYNGEE. The CDR3 extends over 15 amino acids. The CDR3 region is CASSVDTGVGNEQFF. For the CDR3, the DNA is TGTGCCAGCAGCGTAGACACGGGAGTAGGGAATGAGCAGTTCTTC. Complete variable domain (other parts from reference TRBV9 and TRBJ2-1): DSGVTQTPKHLITATGQRVTLRCSPRSGDLSVYWYQQSLDQGLQFLIQYYNGEERAKGNILERFSAQQFPDLHSELNLSSLELGDSALYFCASSVDTGVGNEQFFGPGTRLTVL.

The CDR3 spells CASSSTGARSPLHF. The CDR3 coding sequence is TGTGCCAGCAGCTCAACAGGGGCGCGTTCACCCCTCCACTTT. The chain couples TRBV5-8 to TRBJ1-6, with 7 positions matching TRBD1. This CDR3 comprises 14 residues. The junction had 6 bases not matched to a gene; V was cut back by 3 bases and J by 9 bases. CDR1 SGHTS and CDR2 YDEGEE come from the germline V gene.

The rearrangement joins TRBV28 to TRBJ1-5; tentative D call: TRBD1 (6 bases). V dropped 11 bases and J dropped 0 bases, with 17 bases sitting between them. This CDR3 region has 15 residues. Germline V gene lookup returns CDR1 MDHEN and CDR2 SYDVKM. Here the CDR3 reads CAGARGFNSNQPQHF. CDR3 DNA: TGTGCCGGAGCCAGGGGATTTAATAGCAATCAGCCCCAGCATTTT.

This chain joins TRBV7-8 and TRBJ2-4; D might be TRBD1 (5 bases). The CDR3 runs to 15 residues. Per the germline V gene, CDR1 is SGHVS and CDR2 is FQNEAQ. The V end lost 3 bases, the J end lost 3 bases, and 12 bases lay between the germline ends. Here the CDR3 DNA reads TGTGCCAGCAGCTTGATCAGGGCGGACAAAAACATTCAGTACTTC. Translating gives CASSLIRADKNIQYF.

The chain has TRBV9 and TRBJ2-7; 9 nucleotides align to TRBD2. This CDR3 has 14 residues. With 3 bases clipped from V and 4 bases from J, the junction kept 5 bases outside the gene matches. Germline assignment: CDR1 SGDLS and CDR2 YYNGEE. The CDR3 region is CASSGSSGAYEQYF. The CDR3, as DNA: TGTGCCAGCAGCGGATCTAGCGGGGCATACGAGCAGTACTTC.

This chain links TRBV28 with TRBJ1-5, with 7 bases that match TRBD1. V lost 7 bases and J lost 4; bases outside the gene matches: 10. The CDR3 runs to 15 residues. Germline V lookup: CDR1 MDHEN, CDR2 SYDVKM. The CDR3 DNA follows: TGTGCCAGCACCCCTCGGGGACAGAGGAATCAGCCCCAGCATTTT. Translated: CASTPRGQRNQPQHF.

The V gene is TRBV7-9, the J gene TRBJ1-2, with a tentative D call TRBD1 (5 bases). V was clipped by 2 bases and J by 4 bases, with 11 bases between them. Germline V gene lookup returns CDR1 SEHNR and CDR2 FQNEAQ (reference sequence). CDR3 size: 14 residues. The CDR3 is CASSLYDSLYGYTF. The CDR3 DNA sequence: TGTGCCAGCAGCTTATATGACAGTCTCTATGGCTACACCTTC. Drawing the rest from reference TRBV7-9 and TRBJ1-2, the complete variable domain is DTGVSQNPRHKITKRGQNVTFRCDPISEHNRLYWYRQTLGQGPEFLTYFQNEAQLEKSRLLSDRFSAERPKGSFSTLEIQRTEQGDSAMYLCASSLYDSLYGYTFGSGTRLTVV.

V usage is TRBV28 and J usage is TRBJ2-7, with D perhaps TRBD1 (8 bases). The CDR3 length is 14 residues. V dropped 6 bases and J dropped 2 bases, with 14 bases sitting between them. Per germline, CDR1 MDHEN and CDR2 SYDVKM. In DNA, the CDR3 is TGTGCCAGCAGCCGAACAGGGGGGGCCTACGAGCAGTACTTC. The encoded protein is CASSRTGGAYEQYF. The complete variable domain, with remaining parts taken from reference TRBV28 and TRBJ2-7, reads DVKVTQSSRYLVKRTGEKVFLECVQDMDHENMFWYRQDPGLGLRLIYFSYDVKMKEKGDIPEGYSVSREKKERFSLILESASTNQTSMYLCASSRTGGAYEQYFGPGTRLTVT.

In its sample, this clone was seen many times. The CDR3 DNA reads as TGCGCCAGCAGCTTCGGAGGCGAGCAGTACTTC. Amino acid sequence: CASSFGGEQYF. This chain connects TRBV4-3 to TRBJ2-7, with D possibly matching TRBD2 (5 bases). The germline V and J ends were trimmed by 5 bases and 6 bases, with 8 bases remaining between them. The germline gives CDR1 LGHNA, CDR2 YSLEER. CDR3 length equals 11 residues.